The present T cell receptor beta chain was sequenced within a study of blood T cell repertoires in COVID-19. Study background: COVID-19 samples collected from the United States, Italy and Spain covered acute and convalescent phases.

The count of this clone is one. Using immunoSEQ multiplex PCR, the repertoire was profiled, and TCRdb retains in-frame clones only, with some absent. The table shows about 110,000 clones, with 88% occurring only once. The ends lost 5 bases at V and 4 bases at J; junction bases unmatched: 4. The CDR3 has 13 residues. Germline-derived CDR1 and CDR2 are SGHAT and FQNNGV. This chain uses TRBV11-2 with TRBJ1-1, with 7 bases identical to TRBD1. Sequencing input: peripheral blood. The clonotype was recovered from a woman aged 70-85 years who had recovered from COVID-19. Here the CDR3 DNA reads TGTGCCAGCAGCCGGGAGGGGGCCACTGAAGCTTTCTTT. Translation gives CASSREGATEAFF.